This TCR beta chain was obtained from a study of T cell responses to AZD1222 COVID-19 vaccine. General study results and limits: In a largely white British group with more females than males, clonal diversity was possibly underestimated. Seropositive AZD1222 recipients at baseline numbered only five or six.

Profiling relied on immunoSEQ multiplex PCR, and the TCRdb table lists in-frame clones only, not all of them. Of roughly 200,000 clones listed, more than 90% are singletons. Germline V lookup: CDR1 SGHAT, CDR2 FQDESV (reference sequence). Trimming shortened V by 6 bases and J by 9 bases, and 15 bases separated the two germline ends. The CDR3 runs to 13 residues. In regard to this clone: Its cognate antigen is unknown.

The rearrangement joins TRBV11-1 to TRBJ2-1; D ambiguous. The clonotype originates from an adult who received the MenACWY meningococcal vaccine as a control. The sample here was peripheral blood, taken 28 days after the second dose of the MenACWY control vaccine. The CDR3 sequence is CASRSQLGAEQFF. The CDR3 DNA follows: TGTGCCAGCAGATCCCAGCTAGGTGCTGAGCAGTTCTTC.